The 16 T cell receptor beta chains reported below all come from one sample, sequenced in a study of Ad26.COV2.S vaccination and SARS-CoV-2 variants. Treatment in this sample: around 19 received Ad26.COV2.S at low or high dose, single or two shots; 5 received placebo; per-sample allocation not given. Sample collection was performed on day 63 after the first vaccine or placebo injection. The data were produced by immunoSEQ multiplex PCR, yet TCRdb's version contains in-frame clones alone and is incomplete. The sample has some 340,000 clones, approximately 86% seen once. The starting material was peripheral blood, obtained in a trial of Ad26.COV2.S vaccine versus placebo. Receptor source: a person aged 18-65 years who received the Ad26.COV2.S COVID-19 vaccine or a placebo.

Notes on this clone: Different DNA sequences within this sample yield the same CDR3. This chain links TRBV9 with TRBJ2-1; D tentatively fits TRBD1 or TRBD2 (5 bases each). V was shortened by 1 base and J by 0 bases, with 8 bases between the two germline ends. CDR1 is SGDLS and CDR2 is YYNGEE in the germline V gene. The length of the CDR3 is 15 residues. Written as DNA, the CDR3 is TGTGCCAGCAGCGTATCAGGGAGCTCCTACAATGAGCAGTTCTTC. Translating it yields CASSVSGSSYNEQFF.

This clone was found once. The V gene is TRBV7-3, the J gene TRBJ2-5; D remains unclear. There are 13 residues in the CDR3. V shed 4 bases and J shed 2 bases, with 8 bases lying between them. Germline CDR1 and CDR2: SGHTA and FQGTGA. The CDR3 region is CASSSTPQETQYF. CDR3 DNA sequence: TGTGCCAGCAGCTCAACCCCTCAAGAGACCCAGTACTTC.

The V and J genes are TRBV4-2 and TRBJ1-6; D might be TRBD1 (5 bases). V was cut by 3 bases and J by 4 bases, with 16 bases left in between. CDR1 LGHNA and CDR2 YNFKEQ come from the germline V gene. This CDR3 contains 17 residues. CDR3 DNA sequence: TGTGCCAGCAGCCAGGCTGAGGCGGGACGATATAATTCACCCCTCCACTTT. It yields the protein CASSQAEAGRYNSPLHF.

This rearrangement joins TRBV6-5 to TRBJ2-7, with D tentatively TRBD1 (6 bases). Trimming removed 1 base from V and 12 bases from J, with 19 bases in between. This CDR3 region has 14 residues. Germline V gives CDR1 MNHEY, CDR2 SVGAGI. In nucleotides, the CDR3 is TGTGCCAGCAGTTACTACTCAAAACAGGGCGCGAGGTACTTC. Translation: CASSYYSKQGARYF.

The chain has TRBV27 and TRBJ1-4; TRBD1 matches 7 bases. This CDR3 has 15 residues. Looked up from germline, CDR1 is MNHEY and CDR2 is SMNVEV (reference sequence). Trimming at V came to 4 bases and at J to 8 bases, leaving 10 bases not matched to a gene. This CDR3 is CASSSIDRVGEKLFF. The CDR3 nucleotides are TGTGCCAGCAGTTCTATCGACAGGGTTGGAGAAAAACTGTTTTTT.

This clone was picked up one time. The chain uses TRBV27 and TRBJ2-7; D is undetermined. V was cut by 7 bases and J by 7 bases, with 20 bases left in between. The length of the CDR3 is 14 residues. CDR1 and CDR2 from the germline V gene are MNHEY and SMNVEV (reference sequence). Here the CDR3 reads CASNDLSNLGEQYF. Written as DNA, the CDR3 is TGTGCCAGCAATGACTTATCTAACTTGGGGGAGCAGTACTTC.

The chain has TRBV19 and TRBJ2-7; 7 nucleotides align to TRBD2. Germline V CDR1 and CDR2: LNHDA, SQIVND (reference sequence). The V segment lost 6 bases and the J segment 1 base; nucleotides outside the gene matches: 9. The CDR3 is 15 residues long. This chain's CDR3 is CASRTMGGGSYEQYF. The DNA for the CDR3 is TGTGCCAGTAGGACCATGGGCGGGGGATCCTACGAGCAGTACTTC.

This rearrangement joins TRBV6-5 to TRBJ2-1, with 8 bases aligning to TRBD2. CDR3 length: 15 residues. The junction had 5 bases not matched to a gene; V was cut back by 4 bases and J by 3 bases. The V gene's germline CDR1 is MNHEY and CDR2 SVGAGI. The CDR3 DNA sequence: TGTGCCAGCAGTTCGGGGGGGACCGGCTACAATGAGCAGTTCTTC. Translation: CASSSGGTGYNEQFF.

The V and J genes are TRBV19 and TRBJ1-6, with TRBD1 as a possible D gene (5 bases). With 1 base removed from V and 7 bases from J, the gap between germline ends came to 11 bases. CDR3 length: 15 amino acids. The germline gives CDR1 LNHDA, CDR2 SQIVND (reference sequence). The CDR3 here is CASSIALGVNSPLHF. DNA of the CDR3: TGTGCCAGTAGTATAGCTCTAGGGGTGAATTCACCCCTCCACTTT.

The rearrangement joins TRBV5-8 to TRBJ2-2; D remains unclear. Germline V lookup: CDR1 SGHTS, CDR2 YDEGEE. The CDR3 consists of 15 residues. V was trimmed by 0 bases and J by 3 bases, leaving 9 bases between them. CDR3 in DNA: TGTGCCAGCAGCTTGGGGACCACCCACACCGGGGAGCTGTTTTTT. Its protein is CASSLGTTHTGELFF.

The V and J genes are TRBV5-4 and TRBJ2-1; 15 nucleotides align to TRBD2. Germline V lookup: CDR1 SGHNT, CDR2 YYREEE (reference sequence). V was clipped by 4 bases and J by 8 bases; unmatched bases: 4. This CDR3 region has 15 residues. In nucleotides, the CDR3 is TGTGCCAGCAGCACACGGACTAGCGGGGGGGATGAGCAGTTCTTC. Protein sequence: CASSTRTSGGDEQFF.

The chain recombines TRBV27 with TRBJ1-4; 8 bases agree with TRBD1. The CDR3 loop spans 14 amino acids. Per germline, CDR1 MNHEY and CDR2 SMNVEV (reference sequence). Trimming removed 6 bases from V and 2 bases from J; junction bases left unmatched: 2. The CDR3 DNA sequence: TGTGCCAGCAGGCGGACAGGGACTAATGAAAAACTGTTTTTT. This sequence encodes CASRRTGTNEKLFF.

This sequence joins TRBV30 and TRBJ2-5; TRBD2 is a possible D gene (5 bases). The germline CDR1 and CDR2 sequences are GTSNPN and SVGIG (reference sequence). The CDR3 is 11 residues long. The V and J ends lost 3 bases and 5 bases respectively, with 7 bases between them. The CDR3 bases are TGTGCCTGGAGACAGCGGGAGACCCAGTACTTC. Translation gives CAWRQRETQYF.

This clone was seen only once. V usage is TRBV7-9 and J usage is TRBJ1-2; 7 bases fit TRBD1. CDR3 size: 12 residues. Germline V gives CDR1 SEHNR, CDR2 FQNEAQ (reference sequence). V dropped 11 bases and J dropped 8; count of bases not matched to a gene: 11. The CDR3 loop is CAGRDSSWGYTF. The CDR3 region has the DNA TGTGCCGGTAGGGACAGCTCCTGGGGCTACACCTTC.

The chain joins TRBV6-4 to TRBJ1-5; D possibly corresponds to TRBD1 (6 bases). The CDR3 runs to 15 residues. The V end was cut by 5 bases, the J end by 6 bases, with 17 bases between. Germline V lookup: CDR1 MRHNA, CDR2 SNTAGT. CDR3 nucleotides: TGTGCCAGCAGTCTCGGGGGACACCCAAGTCAGCCCCAGCATTTT. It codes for CASSLGGHPSQPQHF.

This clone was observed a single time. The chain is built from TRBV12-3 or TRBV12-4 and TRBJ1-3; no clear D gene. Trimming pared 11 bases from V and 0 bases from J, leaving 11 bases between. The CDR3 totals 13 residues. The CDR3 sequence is CADGPNSGNTIYF. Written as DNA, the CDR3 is TGTGCCGACGGGCCCAACTCTGGAAACACCATATATTTT.